This T cell receptor (beta chain) was identified in a study of OX40 agonist ivuxolimab in advanced cancers. Across the whole study: Prior therapy, whether anti-PD-1, anti-PD-L1 or anti-CTLA-4, was allowed, and roughly 41% had some.

Assay: immunoSEQ multiplex PCR; the TCRdb copy retains only in-frame clones and omits some. The profile shows around 30,000 clones, 81% of them singletons. Overall study findings and caveats: On average, CD8+ T cells had more expanded clones than CD4+.

Autoimmune disease history or systemic immunosuppression disqualified patients. The CDR3 is 14 residues long. Germline values: CDR1 SNHLY, CDR2 FYNNEI. V gave up 3 bases and J gave up 0 bases; unmatched junction bases: 2. In regard to this clone: No antigen is known for it.

Sequences were derived from CD4+ or CD8+ T cells sorted from blood, sampled in a trial of the OX40 agonist ivuxolimab. The TCR comes from an adult with an advanced solid tumor such as melanoma, head and neck, liver or kidney cancer. The J gene is TRBJ2-7, the V gene TRBV2, with 7 bases fitting TRBD1. Here the CDR3 DNA reads TGTGCCAGCAGTGACGCAGGGGGCTCCTACGAGCAGTACTTC. This codes for CASSDAGGSYEQYF.